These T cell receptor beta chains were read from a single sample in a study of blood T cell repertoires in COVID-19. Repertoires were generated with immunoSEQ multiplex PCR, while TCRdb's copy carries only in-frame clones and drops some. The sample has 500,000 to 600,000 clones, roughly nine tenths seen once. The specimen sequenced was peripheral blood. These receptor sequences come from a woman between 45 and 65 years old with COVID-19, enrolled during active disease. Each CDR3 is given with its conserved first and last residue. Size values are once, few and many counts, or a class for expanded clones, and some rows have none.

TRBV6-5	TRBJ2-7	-	CASSPRGNIYEQYF
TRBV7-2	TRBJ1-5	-	CASSLQGGVGNQPQHF
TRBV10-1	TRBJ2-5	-	CASSESSGETQYF
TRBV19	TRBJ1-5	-	CASSITYNQPQHF
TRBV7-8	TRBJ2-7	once	CASSPRVKRGDYEQYF
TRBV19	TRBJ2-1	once	CASSIRDRVRDEQFF
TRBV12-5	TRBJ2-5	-	CASGLPGKQETQYF
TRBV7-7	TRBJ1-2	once	CASRPIGPQESNYGYTF
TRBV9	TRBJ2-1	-	CASSPLASREQFF
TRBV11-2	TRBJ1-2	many	CASSLGGRYTF
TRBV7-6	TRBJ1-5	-	CASSATGGIPPQHF
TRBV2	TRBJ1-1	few	CASSPRGQVAEAFF
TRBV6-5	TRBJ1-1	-	CASSYPGSDRNTEAFF
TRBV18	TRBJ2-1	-	CASSPPGGFPYNEQFF
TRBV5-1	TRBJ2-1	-	CASSASGSGGADEQFF
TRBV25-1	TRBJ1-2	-	CASSFQGSVSGYTF
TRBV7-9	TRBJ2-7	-	CASSSPTSLEQYF
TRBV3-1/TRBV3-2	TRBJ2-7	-	CASSQVSLERGSLEQYF
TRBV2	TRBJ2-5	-	CASSEANRAETQYF
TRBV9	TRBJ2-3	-	CASSLSGVGTDTQYF
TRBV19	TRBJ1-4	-	CASSIGKGNEKLFF
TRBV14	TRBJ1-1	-	CASSLGTANTEAFF
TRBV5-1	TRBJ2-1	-	CASSSLGTGGYNEQFF
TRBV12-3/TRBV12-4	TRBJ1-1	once	CASSASRDTEAFF
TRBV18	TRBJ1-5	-	CASSPLPGEEPQHF
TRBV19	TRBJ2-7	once	CASNVADSPTYEQYF
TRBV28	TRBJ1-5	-	CASSLWDTNQPQHF
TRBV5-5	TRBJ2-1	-	CASSLDRFQRGEQFF
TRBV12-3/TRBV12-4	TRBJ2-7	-	CASSLQGTYEQYF
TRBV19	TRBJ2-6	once	CASTLMWGGGANVLTF
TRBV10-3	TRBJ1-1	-	CAVGTGLGTEAFF